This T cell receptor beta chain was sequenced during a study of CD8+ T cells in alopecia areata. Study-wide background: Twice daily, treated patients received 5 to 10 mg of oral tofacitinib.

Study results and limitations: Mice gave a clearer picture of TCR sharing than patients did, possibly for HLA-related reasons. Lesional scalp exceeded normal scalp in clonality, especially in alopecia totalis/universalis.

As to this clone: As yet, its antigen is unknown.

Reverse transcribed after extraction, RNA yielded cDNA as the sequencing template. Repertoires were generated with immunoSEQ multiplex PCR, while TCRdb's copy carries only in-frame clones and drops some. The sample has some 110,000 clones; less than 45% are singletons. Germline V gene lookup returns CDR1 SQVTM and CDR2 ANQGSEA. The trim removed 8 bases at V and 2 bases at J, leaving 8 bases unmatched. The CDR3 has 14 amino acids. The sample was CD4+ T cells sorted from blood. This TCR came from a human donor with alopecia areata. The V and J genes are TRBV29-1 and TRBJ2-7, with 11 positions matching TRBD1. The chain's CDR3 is CSFREGQGAYEQYF. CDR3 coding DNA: TGCAGCTTTAGGGAGGGACAGGGGGCCTACGAGCAGTACTTC.